The T cell receptor beta chain under discussion was sequenced for a study of cytomegalovirus exposure and HLA in healthy donors. Remarks on this clone: Other DNA sequences in this specimen translate into the identical CDR3.

Looked up from germline, CDR1 is SGHDN and CDR2 is FVKESK. The CDR3 consists of 13 residues. Trimming removed 4 bases at V and 4 bases at J, with 11 bases between. Primers included in the PCR were 60 Vbeta and 13 Jbeta primers. Repertoires were generated with immunoSEQ multiplex PCR, while TCRdb's copy carries only in-frame clones and drops some. The repertoire holds about 120,000 clones, with 65% to 90% as singletons. V and J are TRBV14 and TRBJ2-7; perhaps TRBD1 as D (6 bases). Sample: PBMCs. This receptor was identified in a woman in her thirties or forties in good health and CMV-seronegative. The CDR3: CASSRRGFYEQYF. The CDR3 DNA follows: TGTGCCAGCAGCCGCAGGGGTTTTTACGAGCAGTACTTC.